This section outlines one T cell receptor beta chain sequence together with its context. It has no known antigen specificity. Within one base of it there is no much larger clone, and no base qualities were kept. Measured from the cysteine to the phenylalanine, the CDR3 is 16 residues long. The sequence is cut down to CDR3 DNA, 48 bases in frame from base 1. Unmatched junction bases come to 8, with V trimmed by 0 bases and J by 7 bases. For CDR1 and CDR2, the germline V gene (reference sequence) lists SGHKS and YYEKEE. In total, roughly 670 healthy bone marrow donors made up the cohort. At the time of sampling, all cohort members were nominally healthy, though unrecorded immune exposures were likely present. The donor was CMV seropositive and belonged to the group of some 290 seropositive cohort members. A peripheral blood sample was collected from each donor, and TCR beta sequencing was performed on peripheral blood mononuclear cells. The Qiagen DNeasy Blood Extraction Kit was used to extract genomic DNA from the blood cell samples.

This entry is derived from a study of cytomegalovirus exposure and HLA in healthy donors (dated by TCRdb to about 2017). Regarding the research as a whole: In an earlier analysis of under 750 of the donors, 250 to 350 Gb of sequence data and 95 million to 130 million unique TCR beta sequences from approximately 180 million T cells were reported. Roughly 310 gigabases of sequencing data and around 87 million unique TCR sequences were included in an early release covering several hundred HLA-typed donors. The genetic ancestry cluster associated with self-reported Caucasian donors included approximately 85% of the 398 genotyped donors. The study aimed to test whether signatures of past pathogen exposure could be identified by cataloging public T cell receptors. Using immunosequencing, the study profiled T cell repertoires from approximately 700 subjects and related those repertoires to cytomegalovirus serostatus. Besides the first cohort of under 700 subjects, a separate validation cohort made up of 120 different subjects was used. To predict cytomegalovirus infection status, the study brought together high-throughput TCR immunosequencing, statistical association of individual TCRs with disease status, and machine learning. In a later analysis, previously published TCR beta repertoires from fewer than 750 donors were re-analyzed and high-resolution HLA genotyping was added so that TCR occurrence patterns could be studied. In the later analysis, no new phenotypic data were used to find candidate immune exposures; instead, reliance was placed on TCR beta sequences and their occurrence across donors. To decide whether each TCR beta V gene segment behaved as functional or pseudogenic, an earlier analysis of some 600 of the donors relied on high-throughput TCR beta sequencing. Donor age, sex, ethnicity and CMV serostatus were compiled alongside the repertoire data. Genome-wide SNP genotypes for about three fifths of the 666 donors were used in a later genetic analysis, which treated that subset as a discovery cohort. Every discovery cohort repertoire had been produced on one sequencing platform. Class I and class II HLA loci were covered by the typing at four-digit resolution. Typing coverage varied by locus: about 620-630 donors for A, B, C, DRB1 and DQB1; more than 500 for DQA1; about 590 for DPA1; 450 to 480 for DPB1. Roughly five DR-DQ haplotypes were handled as single units for association and clustering, since linkage in the cohort was strong. Across approximately 400 genotyped donors of the cohort, an average of approximately 220,000 unique TCR beta nucleotide sequences per donor were sequenced, and 15% to 20% of those sequences were non-productive. Results and caveats for the whole study, not just this receptor: A later analysis found that most CMV-associated TCR beta chains appeared HLA-restricted, with HLA associations seemingly driven largely by CMV exposure. Broadly in line with IMGT annotations, most TCR beta V segments showed up in productive rearrangements about 90% or about 30% of the time in an earlier analysis of 587 of the donors. The 87-base-pair reads could not distinguish some IMGT-functional V segments, including TRBV6-2 and TRBV6-3, so those segments were excluded. A further reported finding was that TCR beta sequences accurately predicted the HLA-A and HLA-B alleles for most subjects in the first cohort. According to a later analysis, TCR association rates differed among HLA loci, with DRB1 alleles showing the most associated TCRs and HLA-C alleles showing the fewest. It was suggested by the authors that the approach could potentially be generalized to other disease states and immunological phenotypes. A few of the identified cytomegalovirus-associated TCR beta chains were confirmed in vitro to be specific for cytomegalovirus antigens. According to a later analysis, parvovirus B19, influenza, CMV and Epstein-Barr virus appeared linked to several top co-occurrence clusters. Strong co-occurrence of HLA alleles, especially DR and DQ, made assigning TCR associations to individual alleles difficult. In the study, 150 to 200 TCR beta chains were listed as associated with cytomegalovirus. CMV serostatus was the only immune exposure information available for the cohort. Across donors, most TCR sequences were observed very rarely, whereas some public TCRs were present in many individuals. A later analysis found that HLA-associated TCR beta chains were more clonally expanded and had lower generation probabilities than equally common non-associated chains. According to a later genetic analysis, donors in an Asian-associated ancestry cluster had fewer N-insertions in productive TCRs than the approximately 690-donor mean. The classifier was reported to diagnose cytomegalovirus status with high specificity and sensitivity in both the original cohort and the validation cohort. An association between a missense DCLRE1C variant and V-gene and J-gene trimming of TCR beta chains was found in a later genetic analysis and replicated in an independent cohort. Correlated functional status among segregating V segments might reflect linkage disequilibrium, but an unknown experimental factor could not be ruled out. Roughly uniform sequencing depth across donors was assumed in presence/absence analyses, although this assumption may not hold. In this cohort, only TCR beta chains were sequenced, and detectable features were limited by the absence of alpha or paired-chain data. The earlier analysis of nearly 600 of the donors excluded 15 to 20 rarely observed V segments, including chromosome 9 orphons, because counts were too low. At a false discovery rate of 0.05, a later analysis linked some 17,000 TCR beta sequences to specific HLA alleles. A cluster of highly shared sequence variants was judged likely to represent a technical artifact of the sequencing pipeline. Because HLA typing was missing for some donors at each locus, association tests included only the typed subset.

Library construction relied on the immunoSEQ multiplex PCR assay. The multiplex PCR relied on a mix of 60 forward primers for TCR Vbeta segments and 13 reverse primers for TCR Jbeta segments. A multiplex PCR assay on genomic DNA amplified the CDR3 region of rearranged TCR beta genes. Amplified TCR beta libraries were sequenced as 87-base-pair reads on the Illumina HiSeq System. As for how the authors treated the data: A later analysis tallied tens of millions of unique TCR beta chains across the 600 to 700 repertoires, and about 10 million of those chains were shared by two or more donors. Raw reads were error-corrected and collapsed into unique sequences by a nearest-neighbor algorithm in which closely related sequences were merged to remove PCR and sequencing errors. To assign V, D and J gene segments, CDR3 sequences were aligned to IMGT reference sequences. For a sequence to be retained, a match of at least six nucleotides was required to both a V gene segment and a J gene segment. A rearrangement counted as productive if the CDR3 had no stop codons and remained in frame with V and J, and every other rearrangement counted as non-productive. Following IMGT convention, CDR3 was defined as the stretch from the second conserved V-encoded cysteine to the conserved J-encoded phenylalanine. In an earlier analysis of some 550 of the donors, sequences lacking an unambiguous match to a single V gene segment were excluded. In an earlier analysis of 587 of the donors, a V segment was called functional when productive rearrangements were above 56.7%, and segregating when the standard deviation between donors exceeded 5%. A statistical classification framework was built to diagnose cytomegalovirus status from the catalog of TCR beta chain sequences. V and J gene assignment, in a later analysis, came from comparing TCR nucleotide sequences with IMGT/GENE-DB human TR gene sequences. A later analysis assigned CDR3 sequences and most-parsimonious VDJ recombination scenarios with the TCRdist pipeline. In a later analysis, each TCR beta chain was defined by its CDR3 amino acid sequence together with its V-gene family, and reads without a unique V-gene family were excluded. A later analysis removed roughly 590 highly shared, low-generation-probability nucleotide sequences to deal with suspected cross-contamination and a sequencing artifact. In a later analysis, a clonal expansion index for each public chain was calculated from normalized within-repertoire ranks of inferred template counts. In a later analysis, generation probabilities were computed using a VDJ recombination model fitted to out-of-frame rearrangements, and the results were checked against IGoR. A later analysis scored TCR-TCR, TCR-HLA and TCR-CMV co-occurrence with hypergeometric tests, applying a repertoire-size bias correction to TCR pairs. A later analysis estimated false discovery rates by permuting HLA or CMV assignments 20 times. A later analysis grouped co-occurring TCRs with DBSCAN, adding TCRdist sequence similarity when clustering within HLA-allele-positive subsets. For co-occurrence clustering, repertoires with fewer than 30,000 or more than 120,000 public chains were excluded, along with a handful of repertoires with anomalous nucleotide sharing. This is the immuneACCESS table as TCRdb keeps it, with only in-frame sequences that have V and J called. A part of the clones is gone; compared with another copy, unresolved V genes explain less than half, and the rest is unexplained. V and J calls and clone size are given by that table; D and trimming were obtained from the DNA. This sample is represented by 250,000 to 350,000 clones; 75% to 90% of them were singletons. The ten largest clones add up to less than 4% of the sample.

This sequence originates from a man aged 40-50 years in good health and CMV-seropositive. Sequencing used PBMCs. This sequence uses TRBV5-5 and TRBJ2-2, and TRBD1 aligns with 8 junction nucleotides. Read as DNA, the sequence is TGTGCCAGCAGCTTGGCGGCAGGGGGCTATAGCGGGGAGCTGTTTTTT. It translates as CASSLAAGGYSGELFF. Here the CDR3 is joined to the reference TRBV5-5 and TRBJ2-2 genes, and the full variable domain is: DAGVTQSPTHLIKTRGQQVTLRCSPISGHKSVSWYQQVLGQGPQFIFQYYEKEERGRGNFPDRFSARQFPNYSSELNVNALLLGDSALYLCASSLAAGGYSGELFFGEGSRLTVL.